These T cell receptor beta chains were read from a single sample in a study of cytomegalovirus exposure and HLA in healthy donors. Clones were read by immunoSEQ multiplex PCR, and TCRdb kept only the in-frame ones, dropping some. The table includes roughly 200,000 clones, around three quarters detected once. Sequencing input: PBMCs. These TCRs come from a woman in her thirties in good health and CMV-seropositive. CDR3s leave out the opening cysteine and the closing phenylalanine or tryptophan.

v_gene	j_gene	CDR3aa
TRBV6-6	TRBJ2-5	ASSKGTGLQETQY
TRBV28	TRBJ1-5	ASSHIDGQAKDNQPQH
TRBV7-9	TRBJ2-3	ASSLVARLAGVTDTQY
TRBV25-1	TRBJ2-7	ASSGTGLRNEQY
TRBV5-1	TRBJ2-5	ASSLADGGVKTQY
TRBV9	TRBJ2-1	ASSDGTTYNEQF
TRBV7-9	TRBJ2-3	SSSRWTSGSTDTQY
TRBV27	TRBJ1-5	ASKGQGIRNQPQH
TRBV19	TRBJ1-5	ASQDTYSNQPQH
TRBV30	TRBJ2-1	AWSVYRAGDEQF
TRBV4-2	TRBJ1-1	ASSQEHDRGMNTEAF
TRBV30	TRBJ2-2	AWSTGNTGELF
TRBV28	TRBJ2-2	ASSYRGRGELF
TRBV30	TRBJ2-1	AWSVITSEQF
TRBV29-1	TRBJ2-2	SAGLQRDTGELF
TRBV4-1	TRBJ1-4	ASSQDSGTAEKLF
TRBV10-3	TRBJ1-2	AISVATGGMDGYT
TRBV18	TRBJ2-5	ASSPRPGQETQY
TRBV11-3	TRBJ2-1	ASSLDLPFLGSNEQF
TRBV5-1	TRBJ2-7	ASSLDGSSYEQY
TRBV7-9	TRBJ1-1	ASSPTGAEAF
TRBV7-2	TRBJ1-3	ASSPDSSGNAIY
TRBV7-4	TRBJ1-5	ASSTPGQLNIYSNQPQH
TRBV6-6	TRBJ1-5	ASSYWGQQSNQPQH
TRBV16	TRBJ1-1	ASSQSLGRMNTEAF
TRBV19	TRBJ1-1	ASSLTENTEAF
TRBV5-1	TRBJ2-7	ASSSGTGGGFYEQY
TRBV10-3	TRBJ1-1	AISESEQTLSNTEAF
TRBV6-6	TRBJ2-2	ASSSGTGELF